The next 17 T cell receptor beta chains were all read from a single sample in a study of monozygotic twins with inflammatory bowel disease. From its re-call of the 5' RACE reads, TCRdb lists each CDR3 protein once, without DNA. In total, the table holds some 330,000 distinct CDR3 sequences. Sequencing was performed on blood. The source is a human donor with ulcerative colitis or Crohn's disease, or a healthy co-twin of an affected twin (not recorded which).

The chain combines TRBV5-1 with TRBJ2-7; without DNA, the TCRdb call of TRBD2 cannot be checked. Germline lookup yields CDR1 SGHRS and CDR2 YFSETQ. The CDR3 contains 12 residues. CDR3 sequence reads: CASSLGEGEQYF. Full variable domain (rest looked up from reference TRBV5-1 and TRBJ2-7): KAGVTQTPRYLIKTRGQQVTLSCSPISGHRSVSWYQQTPGQGLQFLFEYFSETQRNKGNFPGRFSGRQFSNSRSEMNVSTLELGDSALYLCASSLGEGEQYFGPGTRLTVT.

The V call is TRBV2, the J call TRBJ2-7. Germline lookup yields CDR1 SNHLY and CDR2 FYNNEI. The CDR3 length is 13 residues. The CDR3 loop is CASKYRTRYEQYF.

The CDR3 region is CASSKDGSGANVLTF. The J gene is TRBJ2-6, the V gene TRBV19. The CDR3 is 15 residues long. In germline, CDR1 is LNHDA, CDR2 SQIVND (reference sequence).

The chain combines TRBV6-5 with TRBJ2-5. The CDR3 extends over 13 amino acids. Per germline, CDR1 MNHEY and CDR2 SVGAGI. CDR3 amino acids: CASSYGWEETQYF.

CDR3 sequence: CASSPGTILEQYF. This chain joins TRBV7-2 and TRBJ2-7; TCRdb outputs TRBD1, but without DNA this stays unchecked. From germline, CDR1 is SGHTA and CDR2 FQGNSA. This CDR3 region has 13 residues.

Here the CDR3 reads CASSQGWRSQETQYF. V gene TRBV3-1 combines with J gene TRBJ2-5; TCRdb calls TRBD2, which cannot be checked without DNA. The CDR3 has 15 amino acids. Looked up from germline, CDR1 is LGHDT and CDR2 is YNNKEL (reference sequence).

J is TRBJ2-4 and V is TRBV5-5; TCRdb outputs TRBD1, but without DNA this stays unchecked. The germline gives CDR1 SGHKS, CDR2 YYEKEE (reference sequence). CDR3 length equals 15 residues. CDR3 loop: CASRGQNLAKNIQYF.

The CDR3 reads CASSLTQSSYEQYF. The chain combines TRBV7-2 with TRBJ2-7. The CDR3 is 14 residues long. Germline CDR1 and CDR2: SGHTA and FQGNSA.

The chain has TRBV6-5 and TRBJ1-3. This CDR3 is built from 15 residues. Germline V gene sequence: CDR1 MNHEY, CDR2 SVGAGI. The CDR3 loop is CASSYFGLSGNTIYF.

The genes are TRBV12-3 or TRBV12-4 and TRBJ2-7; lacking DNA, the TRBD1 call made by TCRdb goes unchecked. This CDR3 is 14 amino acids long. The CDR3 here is CASSFFDRTYEQYF.

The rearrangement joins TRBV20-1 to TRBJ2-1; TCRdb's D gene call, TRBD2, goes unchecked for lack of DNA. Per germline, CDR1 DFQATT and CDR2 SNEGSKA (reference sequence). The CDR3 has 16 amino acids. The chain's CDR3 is CSARGGTSGSYNEQFF.

The CDR3 sequence is CASSLSGATFFEQFF. The chain recombines TRBV28 with TRBJ2-1; TCRdb reports TRBD1, a call that lacks DNA to check it against. Germline lookup yields CDR1 MDHEN and CDR2 SYDVKM. This CDR3 has 15 residues.

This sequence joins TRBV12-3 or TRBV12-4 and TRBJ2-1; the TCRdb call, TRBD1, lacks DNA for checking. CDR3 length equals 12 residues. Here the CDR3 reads CASTQGRGEQFF.

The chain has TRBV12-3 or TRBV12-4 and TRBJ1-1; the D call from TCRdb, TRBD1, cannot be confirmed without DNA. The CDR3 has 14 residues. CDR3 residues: CASSKWGAGTEAFF.

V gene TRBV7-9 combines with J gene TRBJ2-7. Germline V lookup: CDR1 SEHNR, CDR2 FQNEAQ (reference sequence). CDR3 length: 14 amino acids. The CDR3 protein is CASSLAAPTYEQYF.

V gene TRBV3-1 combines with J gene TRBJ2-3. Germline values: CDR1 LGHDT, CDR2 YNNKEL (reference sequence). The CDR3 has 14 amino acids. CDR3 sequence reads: CASSYGRDTDTQYF.

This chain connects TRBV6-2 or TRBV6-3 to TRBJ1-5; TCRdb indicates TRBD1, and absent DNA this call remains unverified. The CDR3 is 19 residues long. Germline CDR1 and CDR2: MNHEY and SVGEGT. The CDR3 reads CASSYPGQGKRIENQPQHF.